This entry lists 21 T cell receptor beta chains sequenced from one sample in a study of metastatic and nonmetastatic thyroid tumors. Patients were all untreated before their thyroid surgery. With MiXCR, TCRdb reprocessed the PCR reads. The data show about 59,000 clones, roughly 15% seen once. Sequencing was done on a sample of blood. The receptor source for this set is a male donor with papillary thyroid cancer or a benign thyroid nodule (not recorded which). Some clones in this sample may be carry-over from other donors' samples.

This chain joins TRBV6-1 and TRBJ1-2; D ambiguous. Germline values: CDR1 MNHNS, CDR2 SASEGT. CDR3 length: 14 amino acids. The germline V and J ends were trimmed by 3 bases and 4 bases, with 12 bases remaining between them. Here the CDR3 reads CASSEIGPSYGYTF. The CDR3 nucleotides read TGTGCCAGCAGTGAGATTGGGCCCTCCTATGGCTACACCTTC.

The sample holds a few counts of this clone. This sequence joins TRBV6-5 and TRBJ2-1; D possibly matches TRBD1 or TRBD2 (5 bases each). V dropped 2 bases and J dropped 8 bases, with 22 bases sitting between them. The CDR3 spans 17 residues. Germline CDR1 and CDR2: MNHEY and SVGAGI. CDR3 sequence (DNA): TGTGCCAGCAGTTACCCCCTTACAGGTATAGTGGGGGATGAGCAGTTCTTC. Translated: CASSYPLTGIVGDEQFF.

This clone came up a few times. A read error may be the cause here, since a much bigger clone is one base away. Other DNA sequences in this specimen translate into the identical CDR3. This chain links TRBV5-1 with TRBJ2-5, with D uncertain. The CDR3 contains 12 residues. Deletions cut 0 bases from V and 5 bases from J, with 5 bases between. Germline V gives CDR1 SGHRS, CDR2 YFSETQ. CDR3 sequence reads: CASSLVSETQYF. In DNA form, the CDR3 reads TGCGCCAGCAGCTTGGTCTCTGAGACCCAGTACTTC. Full variable domain (missing parts from reference TRBV5-1 and TRBJ2-5): KAGVTQTPRYLIKTRGQQVTLSCSPISGHRSVSWYQQTPGQGLQFLFEYFSETQRNKGNFPGRFSGRQFSNSRSEMNVSTLELGDSALYLCASSLVSETQYFGPGTRLLVL.

This clone was detected ten times or more. The chain has TRBV12-3 or TRBV12-4 and TRBJ2-5, with a possible D match to TRBD2 (6 bases). This CDR3 spans 14 amino acids. V gave up 4 bases and J gave up 3 bases, with 12 bases separating them. CDR3 protein: CASSSGTEEETQYF. DNA of the CDR3: TGTGCCAGCAGTTCCGGGACTGAAGAAGAGACCCAGTACTTC.

This clone was observed at least ten times. The rearrangement links TRBV7-6 to TRBJ2-1; TRBD2 matches at 9 bases. Per the germline V gene, CDR1 is SGHVS and CDR2 is FNYEAQ. The CDR3 has 19 amino acids. Trimming at V came to 2 bases and at J to 2 bases, leaving 13 bases not matched to a gene. Here the CDR3 reads CASSLRVGSSGVPYNEQFF. The CDR3 DNA reads as TGTGCCAGCAGCTTACGTGTGGGGTCTAGCGGGGTTCCCTACAATGAGCAGTTCTTC.

This clone has ten or more counts. V and J are TRBV7-3 and TRBJ1-3, with a weak D call TRBD1 (5 bases). CDR1 is SGHTA, CDR2 FQGTGA, per germline. This CDR3 region has 20 residues. V was cut by 1 base and J by 0 bases, with 22 bases left in between. CDR3 in DNA: TGTGCCAGCAGCTTAAGCACGGGAGGTCAGTCAAGGGGCTCTGGAAACACCATATATTTT. It is translated as CASSLSTGGQSRGSGNTIYF. Full variable domain (rest looked up from reference TRBV7-3 and TRBJ1-3): GAGVSQTPSNKVTEKGKYVELRCDPISGHTALYWYRQSLGQGPEFLIYFQGTGAADDSGLPNDRFFAVRPEGSVSTLKIQRTERGDSAVYLCASSLSTGGQSRGSGNTIYFGEGSWLTVV.

Ten or more counts support this clone. J is TRBJ1-1 and V is TRBV7-3; tentative D call: TRBD1 (5 bases). Germline V CDR1 and CDR2: SGHTA, FQGTGA. Trimming removed 5 bases from V and 1 base from J, with 11 bases in between. The CDR3 sequence is 14 residues long. Here the CDR3 reads CASSPRGENTEAFF. Written as DNA, the CDR3 is TGTGCCAGCAGCCCTCGGGGGGAGAACACTGAAGCTTTCTTT.

This clone was recorded many times. The gene calls are TRBV3-1 and TRBJ2-4; D unclear. Germline-derived CDR1 and CDR2 are LGHDT and YNNKEL (reference sequence). The V gene lost 2 bases and the J gene lost 0 bases, with 11 bases spanning the gap. The CDR3 runs to 16 residues. The CDR3 region is CASSQLGELAKNIQYF. DNA of the CDR3: TGTGCCAGCAGCCAACTAGGAGAACTAGCCAAAAACATTCAGTACTTC.

This clone was counted ten times or more. CDR3 nucleotides: TGTGCCAGCAGCTTTGGACAGTCCTACGAGCAGTACTTC. Amino acid sequence: CASSFGQSYEQYF. The chain joins TRBV7-2 to TRBJ2-7; tentatively, D is TRBD1 (6 bases). The V end was cut by 3 bases, the J end by 1 base, with 7 bases between. Germline lookup yields CDR1 SGHTA and CDR2 FQGNSA. The CDR3 runs to 13 residues.

The table lists this clone with many counts. V usage is TRBV18 and J usage is TRBJ2-7; no reliable D call. The length of the CDR3 is 14 residues. The germline V gene has CDR1 KGHSH and CDR2 LQKENI. The V and J ends lost 2 bases and 2 bases respectively, with 10 bases between them. Written as DNA, the CDR3 is TGTGCCAGCTCACCAGTTGGCAGTACCTACGAGCAGTACGTC. It codes for CASSPVGSTYEQYV.

Details on this clone: This may stem from a read error, because a much larger clone lies one nucleotide away. The chain links TRBV29-1 to TRBJ2-3; D remains unclear. This CDR3 has 11 amino acids. The germline CDR1 and CDR2 sequences are SQVTM and ANQGSEA. Trimming removed 8 bases at V and 4 bases at J, with 10 bases between. The CDR3 reads CSPYQPDTQYF. The CDR3 nucleotides read TGCAGCCCTTACCAACCAGATACGCAGTATTTT.

The V call is TRBV6-2 or TRBV6-3, the J call TRBJ2-1; D unclear. Trimming pared 0 bases from V and 10 bases from J, leaving 13 bases between. The V gene's germline CDR1 is MNHEY and CDR2 SVGEGT. The CDR3 totals 14 residues. Written as DNA, the CDR3 is TGTGCCAGCAGTTACTCTCCAGTAGGTCAGGAGCAGTTCTTC. It is translated as CASSYSPVGQEQFF.

On this clone: The junction differs from germline at one of its ends, possibly a read error. J is TRBJ1-5 and V is TRBV27, with a weak D call TRBD1 (6 bases). Germline-derived CDR1 and CDR2 are MNHEY and SMNVEV (reference sequence). This CDR3 has 13 amino acids. Written as DNA, the CDR3 is TGTGCCAGCAGTTTTGGAGGGGGTCAGCCCCAAAATTTT. Translating gives CASSFGGGQPQNF.

A word on this clone: One end of the junction fails to match germline, which may point to a read error. This chain connects TRBV30 to TRBJ1-4; D remains unclear. Germline CDR1 and CDR2: GTSNPN and SVGIG (reference sequence). The CDR3 extends over 14 amino acids. CDR3 nucleotides: TGTGCCTGGAGTGTAAGACTCGGAAATGAAAAACTGTCTTTT. It yields the protein CAWSVRLGNEKLSF.

J is TRBJ1-2 and V is TRBV6-1; D is unresolved. Between the trimmed V and J ends, which lost 0 bases and 4 bases, there was a span of 12 bases. The CDR3 contains 15 residues. Looked up from germline, CDR1 is MNHNS and CDR2 is SASEGT. The CDR3 sequence is CASSEASQGRYGYTF. The CDR3, as DNA: TGTGCCAGCAGTGAAGCATCACAAGGACGCTATGGCTACACCTTC.

This clone was found a few times. This may be a read error: a much more frequent sequence differs by one nucleotide. The V call is TRBV2, the J call TRBJ1-1; D is perhaps TRBD1 (6 bases). Germline V gene lookup returns CDR1 SNHLY and CDR2 FYNNEI. Trimming pared 6 bases from V and 4 bases from J, leaving 12 bases between. The CDR3 covers 13 residues. CDR3 residues: CASSVGGGTEAFF. CDR3 coding DNA: TGTGCCAGCAGCGTAGGAGGGGGCACTGAAGCTTTCTTT. The variable domain in full, with the rest retrieved from reference TRBV2 and TRBJ1-1, is EPEVTQTPSHQVTQMGQEVILRCVPISNHLYFYWYRQILGQKVEFLVSFYNNEISEKSEIFDDQFSVERPDGSNFTLKIRSTKLEDSAMYFCASSVGGGTEAFFGQGTRLTVV.

On this clone: This sequence may be a read error, since a much larger clone differs from it by one base. This rearrangement joins TRBV5-1 to TRBJ1-1, with D possibly TRBD1 on 6 matching bases. Germline CDR1 SGHRS, CDR2 YFSETQ. The CDR3 is 13 residues long. This chain's CDR3 is CANSLGEGGRAFF. DNA of the CDR3: TGCGCCAACAGCTTGGGTGAGGGGGGCCGGGCTTTCTTT.

Ten or more counts support this clone. Additional DNA sequences in this sample encode the identical CDR3. The V gene is TRBV24-1, the J gene TRBJ2-3; D call uncertain. The CDR3 totals 12 residues. V was clipped by 2 bases and J by 4 bases, with 3 bases between them. CDR1 and CDR2 (germline): KGHDR, SFDVKD. In DNA form, the CDR3 reads TGTGCCACCAGTGATTCCTCAGATACGCAGTATTTT. The encoded protein is CATSDSSDTQYF.

As for this clone: Given a much more abundant clone one base away, this may be a read error. At the DNA level, this CDR3 is encoded by other sequences in the same sample as well. J is TRBJ2-3 and V is TRBV27, with TRBD2 matching 7 bases. CDR3 length: 15 residues. Germline V gene data show CDR1 as MNHEY and CDR2 as SMNVEV (reference sequence). CDR3 loop: CASLKSGKETDTQYF. The DNA for the CDR3 is TGTGCCAGCCTTAAAAGCGGGAAAGAGACAGATACACAGTATTTT.

This clone was counted ten times or more. The CDR3 reads CATSGTGYNSPLHF. CDR3 in DNA: TGTGCCACCAGCGGCACCGGTTATAATTCACCCCTCCACTTT. The chain is built from TRBV15 and TRBJ1-6; D is unclear. CDR3 size: 14 residues. Looked up from germline, CDR1 is LNHNV and CDR2 is YYDKDF (reference sequence). The ends were cut back, 5 bases at V and 4 bases at J, with 9 bases in the middle.

This clone has ten or more counts. The V call is TRBV30, the J call TRBJ2-2; a possible D gene is TRBD1 (5 bases). Germline V gives CDR1 GTSNPN, CDR2 SVGIG (reference sequence). Trimming shortened V by 0 bases and J by 7 bases, and 15 bases separated the two germline ends. This CDR3 is 15 amino acids long. CDR3 sequence reads: CAWSVQRTFGGELFF. CDR3 sequence (DNA): TGTGCCTGGAGTGTACAGAGGACATTCGGCGGGGAGCTGTTTTTT.